A single sample is the source of the 19 T cell receptor beta chains below, sequenced in a study of T-cell memory formation after mild COVID-19. MiXCR was run by TCRdb on the 5' RACE reads, yielding one entry per CDR3 protein. Among fewer than 450,000 distinct CDR3 sequences listed, approximately 21% were seen once. The sample comprised PBMCs or a T cell subset sorted from them (not recorded which). The receptors originated from an adult woman who had mild COVID-19 (a few samples of this study predate the infection). Cell type and time point are not known.

This clonotype was seen only a few times. The chain employs TRBV5-4 and TRBJ2-7; a weak D match, TRBD1 (6 bases). The CDR3 length is 13 residues. V was cut by 9 bases and J by 3 bases, with 16 bases left in between. Germline lookup yields CDR1 SGHNT and CDR2 YYREEE (reference sequence). As DNA, the CDR3 is TGTGCCAACAACAGGGACGGCGGCTACGAGCAGTACTTC. Translating gives CANNRDGGYEQYF.

CDR3 nucleotides: TGTGCCAGCAGCTTAAGGACAGCATATTATGGCTACACCTTC. Translated, it gives CASSLRTAYYGYTF. The V and J genes are TRBV7-2 and TRBJ1-2; a possible D gene is TRBD1 (6 bases). The germline V and J ends were trimmed by 2 bases and 5 bases, with 12 bases remaining between them. Germline-derived CDR1 and CDR2 are SGHTA and FQGNSA. This CDR3 is 14 amino acids long.

This clonotype was found a few times. The chain is built from TRBV4-1 and TRBJ2-3; D gene unclear. In germline, CDR1 is MGHRA, CDR2 YSYEKL. V gave up 1 base and J gave up 4 bases, with 15 bases separating them. This CDR3 has 16 residues. CDR3 residues: CASSQGSNPESDTQYF. In nucleotides, the CDR3 is TGCGCCAGCAGCCAAGGTTCTAACCCGGAATCAGATACGCAGTATTTT.

The gene calls are TRBV7-9 and TRBJ2-1; D is perhaps TRBD2 (5 bases). There are 15 residues in the CDR3. Deletions cut 4 bases from V and 6 bases from J, with 16 bases between. The V gene's germline CDR1 is SEHNR and CDR2 FQNEAQ (reference sequence). This chain's CDR3 is CASSSTTRGGNEQFF. The CDR3 bases are TGTGCCAGCAGCTCGACTACTCGCGGCGGCAATGAGCAGTTCTTC.

This clonotype has just a few counts. This chain joins TRBV7-9 and TRBJ2-5; D is uncertain. Germline assignment: CDR1 SEHNR and CDR2 FQNEAQ (reference sequence). The V and J ends lost 2 bases and 0 bases respectively, with 4 bases between them. The CDR3 loop spans 13 amino acids. This chain's CDR3 is CASSLKNQETQYF. As DNA, the CDR3 is TGTGCCAGCAGCTTAAAGAACCAAGAGACCCAGTACTTC.

V gene TRBV6-5 combines with J gene TRBJ1-2; D is unclear. The CDR3 runs 14 residues. Germline V gene lookup returns CDR1 MNHEY and CDR2 SVGAGI. Trimming cost V 0 bases and J 8 bases, with 13 bases left between them. DNA of the CDR3: TGTGCCAGCAGTTACTCTCTCCCTTTGGGAGGCTACACCTTC. Translating it yields CASSYSLPLGGYTF.

The chain uses TRBV6-1 and TRBJ1-1; D gene uncertain. The CDR3 runs 14 residues. V was shortened by 7 bases and J by 5 bases, with 17 bases between the two germline ends. CDR1 MNHNS and CDR2 SASEGT come from the germline V gene. The CDR3 protein is CASNVGRVRTEAFF. CDR3 DNA: TGTGCCAGCAATGTGGGCCGGGTAAGGACTGAAGCTTTCTTT.

The V call is TRBV12-3 or TRBV12-4, the J call TRBJ2-1, with D maybe TRBD2 (6 bases). V lost 2 bases to trimming and J lost 7 bases, with 15 bases between them. The CDR3 is made up of 15 amino acids. For the CDR3, the DNA is TGTGCCAGCAGTTTAACAGGTGGGGCGGGGAATGAGCAGTTCTTC. It translates to CASSLTGGAGNEQFF.

This clonotype was recorded a few times. The chain combines TRBV29-1 with TRBJ2-1; 7 nucleotides match TRBD1. Trimming cost V 6 bases and J 2 bases; bases outside gene matches: 7. This CDR3 region has 14 residues. Germline CDR1 is SQVTM and CDR2 is ANQGSEA. The chain's CDR3 is CSVARDSAYNEQFF. The CDR3 DNA follows: TGCAGCGTCGCCCGGGACAGTGCCTACAATGAGCAGTTCTTC.

The sample holds a few counts of this clonotype. The chain links TRBV12-3 or TRBV12-4 to TRBJ2-2, with TRBD1 matching 11 bases. CDR3 length: 15 residues. Losses at the gene ends were 4 bases for V and 3 bases for J; bases not matched to a gene: 1. The CDR3 is CASSSGQGDTGELFF. CDR3 sequence (DNA): TGTGCCAGCAGTTCGGGACAGGGGGACACCGGGGAGCTGTTTTTT.

The chain joins TRBV4-1 to TRBJ1-5; 8 bases agree with TRBD1. Germline V lookup: CDR1 MGHRA, CDR2 YSYEKL. V was pared by 1 base and J by 1 base, with 3 bases of the junction left unmatched. The CDR3 consists of 16 residues. The CDR3 nucleotides read TGCGCCAGCAGCCAAGCGGACAGGGTAAGCAATCAGCCCCAGCATTTT. Residues: CASSQADRVSNQPQHF.

The table lists this clonotype with a few counts. The chain recombines TRBV6-2 or TRBV6-3 with TRBJ2-1; 14 bases fit TRBD2. There are 18 residues in the CDR3. Germline assignment: CDR1 MNHEY and CDR2 SVGEGT. V was clipped by 6 bases and J by 12 bases; unmatched bases: 19. CDR3 sequence reads: CASSYPEMTSGRAGRQFF. CDR3 coding DNA: TGTGCCAGCAGCTATCCTGAAATGACTAGCGGGAGGGCTGGTCGGCAGTTCTTC.

V and J are TRBV12-3 or TRBV12-4 and TRBJ1-1; maybe TRBD1 (6 bases). The CDR3 length is 16 residues. The V end was cut by 1 base, the J end by 1 base, with 13 bases between. The CDR3 region has the DNA TGTGCCAGCAGTTTAGGAGGAGGGACACAGAACACTGAAGCTTTCTTT. It specifies CASSLGGGTQNTEAFF.

This clonotype is a singleton in its sample. The chain has TRBV11-2 and TRBJ2-5; TRBD1 agrees at 7 bases. V lost 5 bases, J lost 2 bases, and 11 bases stayed unmatched. The CDR3 extends over 16 amino acids. The V gene's germline CDR1 is SGHAT and CDR2 FQNNGV. The CDR3 sequence: CASSRRPGQRQETQYF. Written as DNA, the CDR3 is TGTGCCAGCAGCCGTAGGCCGGGACAGAGACAAGAGACCCAGTACTTC.

This clonotype was seen ten or more times. The CDR3 sequence is CASSQDYYEQYF. CDR3 nucleotides: TGTGCCAGCAGCCAAGATTATTACGAGCAGTACTTC. This rearrangement joins TRBV14 to TRBJ2-7; D is ambiguous. This CDR3 spans 12 amino acids. Germline V gene sequence: CDR1 SGHDN, CDR2 FVKESK. V gave up 0 bases and J gave up 4 bases, with 4 bases separating them.

The chain carries TRBV20-1 and TRBJ2-3, with D uncertain. V dropped 5 bases and J dropped 0 bases, with 9 bases sitting between them. The CDR3 is 13 residues long. CDR1 and CDR2 (germline): DFQATT, SNEGSKA (reference sequence). The CDR3 region is CSAGDPSTDTQYF. CDR3 in DNA: TGCAGTGCTGGCGACCCCAGCACAGATACGCAGTATTTT.

A few counts support this clonotype. This chain uses TRBV7-2 with TRBJ2-7, with D tentatively TRBD2 (5 bases). Deletions cut 5 bases from V and 3 bases from J, with 17 bases between. Germline CDR1 reads SGHTA; CDR2 reads FQGNSA. This CDR3 is built from 15 residues. CDR3 bases: TGTGCCAGCAGCCAGCGAGGGCTAGCAGTCTACGAGCAGTACTTC. This gives the protein CASSQRGLAVYEQYF.

This clonotype has ten or more counts. The V call is TRBV11-2, the J call TRBJ1-1, with D uncertain. The CDR3 is made up of 10 amino acids. Trimming stripped 1 base from V and 7 bases from J, with 1 base between. CDR1 and CDR2 (germline): SGHAT, FQNNGV. The CDR3 sequence is CASSLVEAFF. The CDR3 DNA reads TGTGCCAGCAGCTTAGTTGAAGCTTTCTTT.

The chain employs TRBV4-1 and TRBJ2-7; 10 positions match TRBD2. The CDR3 length is 18 residues. After removal of 1 base from V and 4 bases from J, the junction contained 13 bases not matched to a gene. Germline values: CDR1 MGHRA, CDR2 YSYEKL. The CDR3 protein is CASSQAPSGSGRAYEQYF. CDR3 DNA: TGCGCCAGCAGCCAAGCGCCCTCGGGGAGCGGGAGGGCGTACGAGCAGTACTTC.